This TCR beta chain was retrieved from a study of patients and donors after allogeneic stem cell transplantation. This clonotype showed up many times. The junction had 5 bases not matched to a gene; V was cut back by 5 bases and J by 4 bases. The CDR3 extends over 14 amino acids. TCRdb called the RT-PCR reads again in MiXCR, with one record for every CDR3 protein. The table has hundreds of thousands of distinct CDR3 sequences, roughly 16% seen once. The sequence was obtained from a human donor who was either an allogeneic HSCT recipient or a stem cell or donor lymphocyte infusion donor (not recorded which). It is not recorded whose cells these are; they may come from a transplant donor. The chain recombines TRBV12-3 or TRBV12-4 with TRBJ2-5; 9 bases agree with TRBD2. The sequenced sample consisted of blood, either unsorted or a sorted T cell fraction (not recorded which). DNA of the CDR3: TGTGCCAGCAGTCTGGGGACTAGCCGAGAGACCCAGTACTTC. This codes for CASSLGTSRETQYF.